These 28 T cell receptor beta chains were all obtained from the same sample, sequenced in a study of T cell responses to AZD1222 COVID-19 vaccine. Using immunoSEQ multiplex PCR, the repertoire was profiled, and TCRdb retains in-frame clones only, with some absent. The table has about 72,000 clones, around 87% seen once; the top ten hold around 24%. The sample was peripheral blood, taken on day 0 of AZD1222 vaccination. The source of these receptors is an adult in good health.

The chain links TRBV20-1 to TRBJ1-1, with no clear D. The germline V gene has CDR1 DFQATT and CDR2 SNEGSKA (reference sequence). The CDR3 runs 11 residues. The CDR3, as DNA: TGCAGCGGGGAAGGAGACAAGCGAGCTTTCTTT. It codes for CSGEGDKRAFF.

This chain joins TRBV4-1 and TRBJ2-7; D is perhaps TRBD1 (6 bases). Trimming took 4 bases from V and 0 from J, leaving 16 bases between them. The length of the CDR3 is 16 residues. Germline loops: CDR1 MGHRA, CDR2 YSYEKL. This CDR3 reads CASSPRNGQSSYEQYF. The CDR3 DNA is TGCGCCAGCAGCCCAAGAAACGGACAGAGCTCCTACGAGCAGTACTTC.

This sequence joins TRBV7-2 and TRBJ1-2; D possibly corresponds to TRBD1 (6 bases). The germline V gene has CDR1 SGHTA and CDR2 FQGNSA. There are 16 residues in the CDR3. The ends were cut back, 5 bases at V and 2 bases at J, with 18 bases in the middle. The CDR3: CASSTYEGGGNYGYTF. The CDR3 coding sequence is TGTGCCAGCAGCACGTACGAGGGGGGCGGCAACTATGGCTACACCTTC.

The rearrangement links TRBV7-2 to TRBJ1-4, with 8 bases aligning to TRBD1. This CDR3 region has 15 residues. The V gene end was trimmed by 6 bases and the J gene end by 8 bases; junction bases not matched to a gene: 11. CDR1 is SGHTA and CDR2 is FQGNSA in the germline V gene. CDR3 loop: CASSLRQGTNEKLFF. The DNA of the CDR3 is TGTGCCAGCAGTTTACGACAGGGGACAAACGAAAAACTGTTTTTT.

This clone was seen only once. The chain joins TRBV19 to TRBJ2-3, with a tentative D call TRBD1 (7 bases). Germline values: CDR1 LNHDA, CDR2 SQIVND (reference sequence). V lost 3 bases, J lost 6 bases, and 16 bases lay in between. The CDR3 loop spans 15 amino acids. CDR3 nucleotides: TGTGCCAGTAGTATCTCCGTACAGGGGAGGGATACGCAGTATTTT. It specifies CASSISVQGRDTQYF. Looking up the rest from reference TRBV19 and TRBJ2-3 gives the full variable domain: DGGITQSPKYLFRKEGQNVTLSCEQNLNHDAMYWYRQDPGQGLRLIYYSQIVNDFQKGDIAEGYSVSREKKESFPLTVTSAQKNPTAFYLCASSISVQGRDTQYFGPGTRLTVL.

The rearrangement links TRBV7-2 to TRBJ2-7; TRBD1 might be the D (7 bases). This CDR3 has 13 amino acids. Looked up from germline, CDR1 is SGHTA and CDR2 is FQGNSA. V shed 4 bases and J shed 4 bases, with 11 bases lying between them. CDR3 coding DNA: TGTGCCAGCAGCTCACAGGGGAGGTACGAGCAGTACTTC. Translating it yields CASSSQGRYEQYF. Drawing the rest from reference TRBV7-2 and TRBJ2-7, the complete variable domain is GAGVSQSPSNKVTEKGKDVELRCDPISGHTALYWYRQSLGQGLEFLIYFQGNSAPDKSGLPSDRFSAERTGGSVSTLTIQRTQQEDSAVYLCASSSQGRYEQYFGPGTRLTVT.

The rearrangement links TRBV27 to TRBJ1-6, with TRBD1 identical over 8 bases. V shed 5 bases, J shed 6 bases, and the junction held 6 bases outside the gene matches. The germline V gene has CDR1 MNHEY and CDR2 SMNVEV (reference sequence). The CDR3 is 15 residues long. Written as DNA, the CDR3 is TGTGCCAGCAGTCCACTGGACAGGGTTAATTCACCCCTCCACTTT. This gives the protein CASSPLDRVNSPLHF.

The chain joins TRBV29-1 to TRBJ2-7, with 9 bases aligning to TRBD1. Germline CDR1 SQVTM, CDR2 ANQGSEA. V lost 5 bases, J lost 3 bases, and 8 bases stayed unmatched. This CDR3 has 14 amino acids. The CDR3 nucleotides read TGCAGCGTTTGCCCCAGGGACAGGGTCTACGAGCAGTACTTC. Its protein product is CSVCPRDRVYEQYF.

Details on this clone: Compared with germline, one end of the junction differs, possibly owing to a read error. The chain combines TRBV12-5 with TRBJ1-2; possibly TRBD1 for D (6 bases). This CDR3 contains 13 residues. Looked up from germline, CDR1 is LGHNT and CDR2 is FRNRAP. CDR3 coding DNA: TGTGCTACTGGTTCGGGGGGCGACTATGGCTACACCTTC. It specifies CATGSGGDYGYTF.

The genes are TRBV5-8 and TRBJ1-4; D not resolved. The CDR3 is made up of 16 amino acids. Germline CDR1 is SGHTS and CDR2 is YDEGEE. V was shortened by 4 bases and J by 2 bases, with 15 bases between the two germline ends. CDR3 bases: TGTGCCAGCAGCCGGGGTATCGGAAGGACTAATGAAAAACTGTTTTTT. Translating it yields CASSRGIGRTNEKLFF.

J is TRBJ1-1 and V is TRBV6-5; TRBD1 might be the D (5 bases). CDR1 is MNHEY, CDR2 SVGAGI, per germline. The V end lost 2 bases, the J end lost 3 bases, and 7 bases lay between the germline ends. This CDR3 has 13 residues. The CDR3 loop reads CASSYPGYTEAFF. In DNA, the CDR3 is TGTGCCAGCAGTTACCCAGGGTACACTGAAGCTTTCTTT.

The chain carries TRBV19 and TRBJ2-7; 7 bases map to TRBD1. Losses at the gene ends were 3 bases for V and 5 bases for J; bases not matched to a gene: 7. The CDR3 has 14 amino acids. Per the germline V gene, CDR1 is LNHDA and CDR2 is SQIVND (reference sequence). The CDR3 here is CASSIKQGWNEQYF. For the CDR3, the DNA is TGTGCCAGTAGTATCAAACAGGGGTGGAACGAGCAGTACTTC.

The chain carries TRBV27 and TRBJ2-3, with D possibly TRBD2 on 5 matching bases. The CDR3 totals 13 residues. With 4 bases removed from V and 1 base from J, the gap between germline ends came to 6 bases. CDR1 and CDR2 from the germline V gene are MNHEY and SMNVEV (reference sequence). Here the CDR3 DNA reads TGTGCCAGCAGTTCTAGCCGCACAGATACGCAGTATTTT. This gives the protein CASSSSRTDTQYF.

The CDR3 spells CATSRVGGGRLFF. The CDR3 coding sequence is TGTGCCACCAGCAGAGTGGGAGGGGGCCGCCTGTTTTTT. The chain couples TRBV15 to TRBJ1-4, with 7 bases that match TRBD1. V lost 1 base and J lost 14; bases outside the gene matches: 7. The germline gives CDR1 LNHNV, CDR2 YYDKDF (reference sequence). The length of the CDR3 is 13 residues. Full variable domain (missing parts from reference TRBV15 and TRBJ1-4): DAMVIQNPRYQVTQFGKPVTLSCSQTLNHNVMYWYQQKSSQAPKLLFHYYDKDFNNEADTPDNFQSRRPNTSFCFLDIRSPGLGDTAMYLCATSRVGGGRLFFGSGTQLSVL.

The chain is built from TRBV12-3 or TRBV12-4 and TRBJ2-5; D is possibly TRBD2 (7 bases). The CDR3 covers 13 residues. V was trimmed by 9 bases and J by 2 bases, leaving 13 bases between them. CDR3 DNA sequence: TGTGCCAGTAGGGGGGGAGGTCAAGAGACCCAGTACTTC. Translating it yields CASRGGGQETQYF.

The chain has TRBV7-2 and TRBJ1-4; D possibly corresponds to TRBD1 (6 bases). This CDR3 region has 13 residues. CDR1 is SGHTA, CDR2 FQGNSA, per germline. V shed 1 base and J shed 7 bases, with 7 bases lying between them. The CDR3: CASSLDRAEKLFF. In DNA form, the CDR3 reads TGTGCCAGCAGCTTAGACAGGGCTGAAAAACTGTTTTTT.

The genes are TRBV4-2 and TRBJ1-5; 7 bases agree with TRBD1. Germline-derived CDR1 and CDR2 are LGHNA and YNFKEQ. V dropped 1 base and J dropped 3; count of bases not matched to a gene: 6. The CDR3 is made up of 16 amino acids. This CDR3 reads CASSQAGGPVNQPQHF. DNA of the CDR3: TGTGCCAGCAGCCAAGCAGGGGGGCCGGTCAATCAGCCCCAGCATTTT.

The rearrangement joins TRBV20-1 to TRBJ1-1, with 8 nucleotides matching TRBD1. Germline-derived CDR1 and CDR2 are DFQATT and SNEGSKA (reference sequence). The CDR3 sequence is 11 residues long. The V and J ends lost 5 bases and 8 bases, in that order; junction bases with no gene match: 4. Written as DNA, the CDR3 is TGCAGTGCTCCCCGGACAGGGGAAGCTTTCTTT. Amino acid sequence: CSAPRTGEAFF.

The chain is built from TRBV7-8 and TRBJ1-5, with D unclear. Trimming shortened V by 5 bases and J by 0 bases, and 8 bases separated the two germline ends. CDR3 size: 14 residues. The germline gives CDR1 SGHVS, CDR2 FQNEAQ. CDR3 bases: TGTGCCAGCAGCGGAGTTTATAGCAATCAGCCCCAGCATTTT. It yields the protein CASSGVYSNQPQHF.

The J gene is TRBJ1-6, the V gene TRBV27; the D is unclear. Germline loops: CDR1 MNHEY, CDR2 SMNVEV (reference sequence). The CDR3 contains 14 residues. Trimming shortened V by 4 bases and J by 8 bases, and 12 bases separated the two germline ends. The CDR3 DNA reads TGTGCCAGCAGTTCCTCCTTGGTTGATTCACCCCTCCACTTT. This encodes CASSSSLVDSPLHF.

The V gene is TRBV6-4, the J gene TRBJ2-3, with TRBD1 matching 8 bases. The CDR3 is made up of 14 amino acids. Losses at the gene ends were 6 bases for V and 5 bases for J; bases not matched to a gene: 7. The germline CDR1 and CDR2 sequences are MRHNA and SNTAGT. The CDR3 bases are TGTGCCAGCAGCAGGGGGCCCTTTAGAGATACGCAGTATTTT. Translation: CASSRGPFRDTQYF.

The chain recombines TRBV5-1 with TRBJ1-1; D is undetermined. V lost 0 bases and J 3 bases, leaving 12 bases between the germline ends. CDR1 SGHRS and CDR2 YFSETQ come from the germline V gene. The CDR3 runs 15 residues. The chain's CDR3 is CASSLGHGVDTEAFF. The CDR3 region has the DNA TGCGCCAGCAGCTTGGGTCACGGGGTCGACACTGAAGCTTTCTTT.

The chain couples TRBV25-1 to TRBJ2-1, with 7 bases lining up with TRBD1. The CDR3 spans 13 residues. The trim removed 3 bases at V and 6 bases at J, leaving 2 bases unmatched. Germline CDR1 and CDR2: MGHDK and SYGVNS. Written as DNA, the CDR3 is TGTGCCAGCAGTGAGCAGGGGGTCAATGAGCAGTTCTTC. This sequence encodes CASSEQGVNEQFF.

This sequence joins TRBV30 and TRBJ1-2, with a tentative D call TRBD1 (5 bases). Trimming stripped 2 bases from V and 8 bases from J, with 15 bases between. Germline lookup yields CDR1 GTSNPN and CDR2 SVGIG (reference sequence). The CDR3 has 13 residues. The CDR3 loop is CAWSYDSKYGYTF. The CDR3 DNA sequence: TGTGCCTGGAGTTATGACAGCAAATACGGCTACACCTTC.

The chain carries TRBV5-1 and TRBJ2-3; no firm D call. The CDR3 extends over 15 amino acids. The V gene lost 0 bases and the J gene lost 0 bases, with 8 bases spanning the gap. Germline values: CDR1 SGHRS, CDR2 YFSETQ. In nucleotides, the CDR3 is TGCGCCAGCAGCTTGGTGGGTCCAAGCACAGATACGCAGTATTTT. It codes for CASSLVGPSTDTQYF.

This clone was counted once. J is TRBJ1-1 and V is TRBV19; 7 nucleotides agree with TRBD1. The V segment lost 11 bases and the J segment 2 bases; nucleotides outside the gene matches: 8. CDR3 length: 13 residues. CDR1 and CDR2 from the germline V gene are LNHDA and SQIVND (reference sequence). The CDR3 region has the DNA TGTGCCTTGAGGGACAGACCTAACACTGAAGCTTTCTTT. This sequence encodes CALRDRPNTEAFF.

V and J are TRBV5-1 and TRBJ2-1; D uncertain. Trimming took 1 base from V and 8 from J, leaving 10 bases between them. Looked up from germline, CDR1 is SGHRS and CDR2 is YFSETQ. The CDR3 is 13 amino acids. For the CDR3, the DNA is TGCGCCAGCAGCTTGACCCTAGGCGATGAGCAGTTCTTC. The encoded protein is CASSLTLGDEQFF.

The V call is TRBV3-1 (or the pseudogene TRBV3-2), the J call TRBJ1-2; TRBD1 might be the D (6 bases). CDR1 and CDR2 from the germline V gene are LGHDT and YNNKEL (reference sequence). V was pared by 6 bases and J by 6 bases, with 14 bases between. There are 13 residues in the CDR3. The CDR3 bases are TGTGCCAGCAGGCCGAGGGGGAGGGATGGCTACACCTTC. It codes for CASRPRGRDGYTF.